This T cell receptor (beta chain) was documented in a study of T cell responses to AZD1222 COVID-19 vaccine. Study outcomes and limitations: Just five or six AZD1222 recipients were seropositive at baseline.

The CDR3 runs to 19 residues. Germline CDR1 MDHEN, CDR2 SYDVKM. Trimming left V 2 bases short and J 0 bases short, with 20 bases between. As to this clone: Its target is not known.

Measured with immunoSEQ multiplex PCR; TCRdb has only the in-frame clones, and not every one. Of around 140,000 clones listed, around 92% were seen once; the top ten hold roughly 12%. This rearrangement joins TRBV28 to TRBJ1-3; no clear D. The sequences come from peripheral blood, collected after recovery from COVID-19. This TCR was sampled from an adult who had recovered from COVID-19. The CDR3 loop is CASSLILPRVSVSGNTIYF. For the CDR3, the DNA is TGTGCCAGCAGTTTAATCCTACCTCGGGTGTCTGTCTCTGGAAACACCATATATTTT.